This T cell receptor (beta chain) was identified during a study of vaccination effects on CD4 cells after COVID-19. Study context: Post-vaccine specimens arrived a median 72 days past the second dose.

Sequencing used immunoSEQ multiplex PCR; TCRdb keeps in-frame clones, though not all of them. The repertoire holds roughly 41,000 clones, with approximately 70% as singletons. Upon completion of around ten days in culture, CD4+ T cells were isolated. Everyone in the study got two shots of either the BNT162b2 or mRNA-1273 vaccine. The length of the CDR3 is 15 residues. The sample holds one count of this clone. The antigen is unknown. The receptor comes from a human donor who received a COVID-19 vaccine. Sequencing was performed on CD4+ T cells from PBMCs cultured without peptide, taken after COVID-19 vaccination. V and J are TRBV21-1 and TRBJ1-4. TRBV21-1 is reported as a pseudogene. The CDR3 reads CASTKTRTRGEKLFF. Here the CDR3 DNA reads TGTGCCAGCACCAAAACCCGGACACGGGGCGAAAAACTGTTTTTT.